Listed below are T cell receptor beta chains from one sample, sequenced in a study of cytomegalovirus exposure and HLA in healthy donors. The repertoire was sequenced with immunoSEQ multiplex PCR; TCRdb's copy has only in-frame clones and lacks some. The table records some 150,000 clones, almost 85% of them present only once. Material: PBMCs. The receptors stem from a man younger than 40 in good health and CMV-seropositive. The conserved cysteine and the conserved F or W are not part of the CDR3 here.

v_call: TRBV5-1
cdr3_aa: ASSLEGGNYGYT

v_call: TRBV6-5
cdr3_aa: ASSLTGDRGPNEQF

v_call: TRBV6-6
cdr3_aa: ASSYGTSNNEQF

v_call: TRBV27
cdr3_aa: ASSLFGLARAFGNEQF

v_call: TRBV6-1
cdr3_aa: ASSEQGLAGGPHEQY

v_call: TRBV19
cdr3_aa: ASSTGSAYNEQF

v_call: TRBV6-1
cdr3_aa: ASSGSRGHTDTQY

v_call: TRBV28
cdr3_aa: ASSLRGLYGYT

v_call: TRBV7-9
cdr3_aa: ASSPGTSGTPQETQY

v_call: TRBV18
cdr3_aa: ASSLGRENFNTEAF

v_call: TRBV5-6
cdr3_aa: ASSPDRGLTEAF

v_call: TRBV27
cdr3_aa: ASRRDRNTGELF

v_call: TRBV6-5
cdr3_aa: ASSRTWDSFEKLF

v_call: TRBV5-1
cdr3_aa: ASSTSKTGNNQPQH

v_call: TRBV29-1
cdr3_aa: SVFSVTPLH

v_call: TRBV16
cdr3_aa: ASSLNRDRAF

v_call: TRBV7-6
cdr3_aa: ASSLNQGLNEQF

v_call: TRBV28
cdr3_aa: ASIPGTVSEKLF

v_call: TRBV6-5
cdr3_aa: ASSYSRGLNSPLH

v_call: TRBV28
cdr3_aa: ASSPGSSGSYEQY

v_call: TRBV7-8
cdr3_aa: ASSFVAETQY

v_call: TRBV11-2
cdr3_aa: ASSLDLDRGNSPLH

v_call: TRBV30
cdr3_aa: AWTRDRGRAEAF

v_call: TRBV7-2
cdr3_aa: ASSFPGTSLPGELF

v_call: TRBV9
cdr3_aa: ASSSGQGWGETQY

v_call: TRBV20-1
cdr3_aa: SASGRETQY

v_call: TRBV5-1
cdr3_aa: ASSLTGGYEQY

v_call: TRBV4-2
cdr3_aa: ASSQDQQARDNEQF

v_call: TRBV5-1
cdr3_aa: ASGDLVEDEQY

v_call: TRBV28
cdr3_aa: ASSPPGQSYGYT

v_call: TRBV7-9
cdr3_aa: ASSLGPLTGEQY

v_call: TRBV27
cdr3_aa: ASSPTGLREQY

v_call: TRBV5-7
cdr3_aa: ASSLELAGYEQY

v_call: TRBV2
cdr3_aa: ASSRGQGDGYT

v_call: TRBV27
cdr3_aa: ASRRTGSEKLF

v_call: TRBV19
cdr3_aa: ASSQAGIYNEQF

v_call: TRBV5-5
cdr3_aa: ASTLRAGGTYEQY

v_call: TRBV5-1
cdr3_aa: ASRETSGVGTQY

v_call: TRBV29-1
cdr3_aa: SVASRAGYT

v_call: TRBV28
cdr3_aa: ASTRGIWPQH

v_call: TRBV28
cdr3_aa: ASSPPLETQY